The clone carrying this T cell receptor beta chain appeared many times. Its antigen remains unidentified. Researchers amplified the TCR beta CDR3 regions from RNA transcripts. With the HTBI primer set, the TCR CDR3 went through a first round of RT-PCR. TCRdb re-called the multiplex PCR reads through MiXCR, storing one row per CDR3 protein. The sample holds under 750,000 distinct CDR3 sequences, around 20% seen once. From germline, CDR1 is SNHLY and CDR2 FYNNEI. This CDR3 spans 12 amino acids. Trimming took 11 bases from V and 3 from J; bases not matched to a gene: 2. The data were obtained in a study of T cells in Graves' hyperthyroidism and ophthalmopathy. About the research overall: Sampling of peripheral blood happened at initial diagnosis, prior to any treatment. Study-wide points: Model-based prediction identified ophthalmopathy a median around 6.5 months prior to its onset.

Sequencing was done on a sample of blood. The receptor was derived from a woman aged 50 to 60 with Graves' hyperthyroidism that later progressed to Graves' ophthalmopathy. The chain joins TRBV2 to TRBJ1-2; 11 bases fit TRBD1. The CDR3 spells CAGQGAYYGYTF. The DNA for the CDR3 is TGTGCCGGACAGGGGGCCTACTATGGCTACACCTTC. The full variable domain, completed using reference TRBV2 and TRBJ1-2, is EPEVTQTPSHQVTQMGQEVILRCVPISNHLYFYWYRQILGQKVEFLVSFYNNEISEKSEIFDDQFSVERPDGSNFTLKIRSTKLEDSAMYFCAGQGAYYGYTFGSGTRLTVV.